The T cell receptor (beta chain) under discussion was sequenced for a study of blood T cell repertoires in COVID-19. Across the whole study: The samples span acute and convalescent COVID-19 from the United States, Italy and Spain. T cells, B-cell-depleted T cells, or PBMCs supplied cDNA or gDNA.

Original processing notes: Estimation of nucleated cell counts was performed using reference gene primer amplification. Libraries were prepared by immunoSEQ multiplex PCR; TCRdb keeps only in-frame clonotypes and omits some of them. V and J calls and clone size follow that table, whereas D and trimming were derived from the DNA. Of approximately 50,000 clones in the sample, under 95% were seen once. This receptor was obtained from a human donor in a cohort sampled during active COVID-19. Sequenced input: peripheral blood.

CDR3 region: CASSPGTFSYEQYF. CDR3 nucleotides: TGTGCCAGCAGTCCTGGGACATTCTCCTACGAGCAGTACTTC. The chain combines TRBV28 with TRBJ2-7, with D possibly matching TRBD1 (6 bases). This CDR3 has 14 residues. In germline, CDR1 is MDHEN, CDR2 SYDVKM. Trimming pared 5 bases from V and 0 bases from J, leaving 11 bases between. Full variable domain (missing parts from reference TRBV28 and TRBJ2-7): DVKVTQSSRYLVKRTGEKVFLECVQDMDHENMFWYRQDPGLGLRLIYFSYDVKMKEKGDIPEGYSVSREKKERFSLILESASTNQTSMYLCASSPGTFSYEQYFGPGTRLTVT.